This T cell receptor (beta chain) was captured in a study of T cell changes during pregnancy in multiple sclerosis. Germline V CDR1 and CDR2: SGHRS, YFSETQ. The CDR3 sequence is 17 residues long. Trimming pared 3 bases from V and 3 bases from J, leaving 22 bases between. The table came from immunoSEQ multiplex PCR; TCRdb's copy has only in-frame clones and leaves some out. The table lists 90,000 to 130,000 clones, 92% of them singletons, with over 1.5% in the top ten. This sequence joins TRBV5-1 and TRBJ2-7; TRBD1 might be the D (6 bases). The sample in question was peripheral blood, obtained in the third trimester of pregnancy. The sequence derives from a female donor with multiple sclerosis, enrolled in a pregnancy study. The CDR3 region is CASSSQPTGYQVYEQYF. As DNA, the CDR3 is TGCGCCAGCAGCTCCCAACCAACAGGGTACCAAGTCTACGAGCAGTACTTC.